This paragraph covers one T cell receptor (beta chain) sequence. The germline V and J ends were trimmed by 7 bases and 1 base, with 10 bases remaining between them. Per germline, CDR1 MNHNS and CDR2 SASEGT. The CDR3 covers 14 residues. The data belong to a study of shared clonotypes between healthy human individuals. Deep was the level at which the assay was run. Several immunoSEQ plates held equal portions of the genomic DNA taken from each subset. The unsorted PBMC sample used ten immunoSEQ deep assay plates. Sequenced by immunoSEQ multiplex PCR; TCRdb stores in-frame clones only, minus some. The sample includes fewer than 600,000 clones, about 76% of them seen just once.

The material sequenced was PBMCs. The chain uses TRBV6-1 and TRBJ2-2, with D uncertain. This sequence was found in a woman in her forties in good health. Some clones in this sample may be carry-over from other donors' samples. DNA of the CDR3: TGTGCCAGCATTCACTACAAGAACACCGGGGAGCTGTTTTTT. Translation gives CASIHYKNTGELFF.